The present TCR beta chain was sequenced within a study of blood T cell repertoires in COVID-19. Study context: The study drew acute and convalescent COVID-19 samples from the United States, Italy and Spain. The analysed material was cDNA or gDNA that came from T cells, B-cell-depleted T cells, or PBMCs.

Sequencing used immunoSEQ multiplex PCR; TCRdb keeps in-frame clones, though not all of them. The sample consists of 250,000 to 300,000 clones, roughly nine tenths of them appearing once. The CDR3 has 14 amino acids. V shed 7 bases and J shed 8 bases, with 20 bases lying between them. Germline V gives CDR1 LGHDT, CDR2 YNNKEL (reference sequence). The chain couples TRBV3-1 (or the pseudogene TRBV3-2) to TRBJ1-2; possibly TRBD1 for D (5 bases). The sequencing sample was made of peripheral blood. This clonotype originated in a man aged 45-65 years with acute or convalescent COVID-19. The CDR3 DNA sequence: TGTGCCAGCACTATGGGAGGGGCTGAGGCCGGCTACACCTTC. Protein: CASTMGGAEAGYTF.